This TCR beta chain was identified in a study of shared clonotypes between healthy human individuals. Data came from immunoSEQ multiplex PCR; TCRdb stores just in-frame clones and leaves some out. Of roughly 660,000 clones listed, around 90% were seen once; the top ten hold 34%. In this sample, this clone turned up many times. The same CDR3 arises from other DNA sequences in this sample as well. V was clipped by 4 bases and J by 3 bases; unmatched bases: 17. CDR3 length equals 19 residues. Germline lookup yields CDR1 MGHRA and CDR2 YSYEKL. This sequence joins TRBV4-1 and TRBJ2-4; 8 positions match TRBD1. Material: memory CD8+ T cells from PBMCs. Subset given: CD45RO+ cells pooled with CCR7-negative TemRA cells. This receptor was obtained from a man aged 18 to 30 in good health. Some clones in this sample may be carry-over from other donors' samples. In DNA form, the CDR3 reads TGCGCCAGCAGCCGCACTCTAGGACAGGGCGGCCTAGTCAAAAACATTCAGTACTTC. This sequence encodes CASSRTLGQGGLVKNIQYF.